This TCR beta chain is drawn from a study of human T cells and chemical hapten exposure. Regarding the study as a whole: Alopecia in the donors means their immune response may deviate from healthy people's. Once DPC sensitization occurred, TCRs above 1 in 1000 frequency showed no change.

Points on this clonotype: The antigen is unknown.

TCRdb passed the RACE reads through MiXCR, listing each CDR3 protein once. The sample consists of more than 250,000 distinct CDR3 sequences, almost 8% of them appearing once. Time point reported: pre-sensitization, week 0. Treatment of the sample: therapeutic diphenylcyclopropenone sensitization with weekly scalp DPC. V shed 5 bases and J 7 bases; nucleotides not matched to a gene: 6. CDR1 SGHTA and CDR2 FQGTGA come from the germline V gene. The CDR3 extends over 14 amino acids. This clonotype originated in a man aged 18 to 29 with alopecia areata. Some clones in this sample may be carry-over from other donors' samples. The chain recombines TRBV7-3 with TRBJ2-3, with 10 nucleotides matching TRBD1. Sequencing used whole blood, obtained in connection with sensitization to the hapten diphenylcyclopropenone (DPC). The CDR3 nucleotides read TGTGCCAGCAGCACGACAGGGGGCACGAATACGCAGTATTTT. Residues: CASSTTGGTNTQYF. Full variable domain (outside the CDR3, taken from reference TRBV7-3 and TRBJ2-3): GAGVSQTPSNKVTEKGKYVELRCDPISGHTALYWYRQSLGQGPEFLIYFQGTGAADDSGLPNDRFFAVRPEGSVSTLKIQRTERGDSAVYLCASSTTGGTNTQYFGPGTRLTVL.